The 23 T cell receptor delta chains below all came from one sample that was sequenced in a study of γδ T cells in repeated Plasmodium falciparum infection. TCRdb called clones anew from the multiplex PCR reads with CATT. The table shows 53,000 or so delta-chain clones, with roughly 1.9% occurring only once. Bulk repertoires came from Vgamma9/Vdelta2+ or Vdelta2-negative gammadelta T cells flow-sorted from PBMC. Material: gamma-delta T cells from blood. All receptors derive from a pool of human donors (malaria-infected and uninfected, not separated).

In its sample, this clone was seen a few times. The protein given by TCRdb reflects a much larger clone and differs at residue 14 from this DNA's translation, likely from a read error; the protein shown is the DNA's translation. The gene calls are TRDV3 and TRDJ1; possibly TRDD2 for D (5 bases). TCRdb supplies no J gene; here it was assigned by aligning the nucleotide sequence to germline. The CDR3 has 21 residues. V was cut by 2 bases and J by 0 bases, with 34 bases left in between. Germline CDR1 and CDR2: TVYSNPD and GDNSRS (reference sequence). CDR3 in amino acids: CAFCRAFKSMRDNTYTDKLIF. CDR3 in DNA: TGTGCCTTTTGCCGGGCCTTCAAGTCGATGAGGGACAACACGTACACCGATAAACTCATCTTT. Looking up the rest from reference TRDV3 and TRDJ1 gives the full variable domain: CDKVTQSSPDQTVASGSEVVLLCTYDTVYSNPDLFWYRIRPDYSFQFVFYGDNSRSEGADFTQGRFSVKHILTQKAFHLVISPVRTEDSATYYCAFCRAFKSMRDNTYTDKLIFGKGTRVTVEP.

In its sample, this clone was seen many times. The CDR3 bases are TGTGCCTGTGACAAGGTCCATAAGAAATGGGGGATGGCCTCCTGGGACACCCGACAGATGTTTTTC. Residues: CACDKVHKKWGMASWDTRQMFF. The chain is built from TRDV2 and TRDJ3, with 8 bases matching TRDD3. TCRdb supplies no J gene; here it was assigned by aligning the nucleotide sequence to germline. The CDR3 spans 22 residues. The junction had 17 bases not matched to a gene; V was cut back by 2 bases and J by 0 bases. The germline V gene has CDR1 GEAIGNYY and CDR2 EKD.

This clone has more than one count but fewer than ten. A read error is the likely source, as a far larger clone sits one nucleotide away. Other DNA sequences of this sample code for an identical CDR3. The chain uses TRDV1 and TRDJ1; either TRDD2 or TRDD3 may fit D (5 bases each). Here the J gene came from matching the DNA to germline, since TCRdb omits it. The CDR3 contains 24 residues. Germline CDR1 reads TSWWSYY; CDR2 reads QGS. The V end was cut by 4 bases, the J end by 3 bases, with 42 bases between. Here the CDR3 DNA reads TGTGCTCTTGGGGGCTTTAACTGCCATATTCCTTCGTGCCAGTACTTGGGGTCGGCCGATAAACTCATCTTT. Encoded protein: CALGGFNCHIPSCQYLGSADKLIF.

This clone was detected many times. TCRdb's listed protein matches a much larger clone and diverges from this DNA's translation at residue 16, likely through a read error; the protein shown comes from the DNA. The rearrangement joins TRAV38-2/DV8 to TRDJ1; TRDD3 might be the D (6 bases). The CDR3 loop spans 19 amino acids. The germline gives CDR1 TSESDYY, CDR2 QEAYKQQN. This CDR3 reads CAYRSQTWGLLPYTDRLIF. The CDR3 region has the DNA TGTGCTTATAGGAGCCAAACCTGGGGACTGCTACCGTACACCGATAGACTCATCTTT.

Comments on this clone: The mismatch at residue 4 between this DNA's translation and the TCRdb protein of a much larger clone likely reflects a read error; the protein shown is translated from the DNA. The chain uses TRDV2 and TRDJ1; 9 nucleotides line up with TRDD3. TCRdb carries no J gene annotation; the J gene was assigned here by matching the DNA with germline. CDR3 length: 21 residues. Per the germline V gene, CDR1 is GEAIGNYY and CDR2 is EKD. V shed 5 bases, J shed 1 base, and the junction held 25 bases outside the gene matches. CDR3 in DNA: TGTGCCTGTGGCCCGCTGGCCTTCCACACTGGGGATACGGGGTCCACCGATAAACTCATCTTT. It translates to CACGPLAFHTGDTGSTDKLIF.

This clone was counted only a few times. The protein that TCRdb holds for this DNA derives from a much larger clone and differs from the translated DNA at residue 16, which likely indicates a read error; the protein shown here is translated from the DNA. The chain couples TRAV29/DV5 to TRDJ1; 11 nucleotides match TRDD3. The J gene was not available in TCRdb and was assigned here by matching the DNA to germline segments. There are 23 residues in the CDR3. The J segment lost 0 bases and the V segment lost 3 bases, leaving 28 bases of the junction unmatched. The germline CDR1 and CDR2 sequences are NSMFDY and ISSIKDK. The CDR3, as DNA: TGTGCAGCAATATTCCTACTGGGGGGTTCTGGGGGATACCGATTTTCGTACACCGATAAACTCATCTTT. As protein: CAAIFLLGGSGGYRFSYTDKLIF.

For this clone: The protein in TCRdb stems from a much larger clone and differs at residue 12 from this DNA's translation, likely a read error; here the protein is translated from the DNA. The V gene is listed as TRDV2; no J gene was called; no check of the table's D call, TRDD3, against the DNA was made. CDR3 length: 14 amino acids. CDR1 is GEAIGNYY, CDR2 EKD, per germline. DNA for the CDR3: TGTGCCTGTGACACCATAGGGGATGCCGATAAACCCATCTTT. Translating it yields CACDTIGDADKPIF.

At least ten counts were recorded for this clone. This chain uses TRDV1 with TRDJ1; TRDD3 matches at 12 bases. Germline V CDR1 and CDR2: TSWWSYY, QGS. After removal of 4 bases from V and 4 bases from J, the junction contained 13 bases not matched to a gene. The CDR3 consists of 18 residues. The CDR3 bases are TGTGCTCTTGGGGTCCTCTCGTACTGGGGGATACACAGCGATAAACTCATCTTT. It is translated as CALGVLSYWGIHSDKLIF.

For this clone: TCRdb shows a much larger clone's protein in place of this DNA's translation, and the two differ at residue 3, likely through a read error; the protein shown is translated from the DNA. The chain employs TRDV3 and TRDJ1; no clear D gene. Germline assignment: CDR1 TVYSNPD and CDR2 GDNSRS (reference sequence). V was trimmed by 5 bases and J by 2 bases, leaving 12 bases between them. This CDR3 has 12 residues. The CDR3 spells CALCSDTDKLIF. CDR3 sequence (DNA): TGTGCCCTTTGCTCGGATACCGATAAACTCATCTTT. The full variable domain, with the rest looked up from reference TRDV3 and TRDJ1, is CDKVTQSSPDQTVASGSEVVLLCTYDTVYSNPDLFWYRIRPDYSFQFVFYGDNSRSEGADFTQGRFSVKHILTQKAFHLVISPVRTEDSATYYCALCSDTDKLIFGKGTRVTVEP.

The sample holds a few counts of this clone. This likely came from a read error, as a far larger clone is one base away. Other DNA variants within this sample encode the same CDR3. The chain is built from TRDV2 and TRDJ1, with D possibly being TRDD2 (5 bases). The J gene was missing in TCRdb and was found by matching the end of the DNA to germline. V lost 0 bases to trimming and J lost 6 bases, with 16 bases between them. Germline loops: CDR1 GEAIGNYY, CDR2 EKD. This CDR3 has 15 amino acids. The CDR3 sequence: CACDTVGGSYNKLIF. The CDR3 DNA sequence: TGTGCCTGTGACACCGTCGGAGGATCCTATAATAAACTCATCTTT.

This clone was observed a few times. The TCRdb protein comes from a much larger clone and disagrees with this DNA's translation at residue 8, likely due to a read error; the protein given here is derived from the DNA. This chain connects TRDV1 to TRDJ1; D is unclear. Trimming removed 5 bases at V and 4 bases at J, with 11 bases between. From germline, CDR1 is TSWWSYY and CDR2 QGS. The CDR3 has 13 amino acids. The CDR3 DNA reads TGTGCTCTTGGGACAACACACATCGATAAACTCATCTTT. Its protein is CALGTTHIDKLIF.

This clone appeared a few times. Translating this DNA gives a protein that differs at residue 2 from the TCRdb one, which belongs to a much larger clone; a read error is likely, and the protein shown is this translation. The chain has TRDV1 and TRDJ1; D possibly corresponds to TRDD3 (6 bases). Germline values: CDR1 TSWWSYY, CDR2 QGS. This CDR3 is built from 12 residues. The DNA of the CDR3 is TGTTCTCTTGGGATGGGGGCCGATAAACTCATCTTT. It codes for CSLGMGADKLIF.

Note on this clone: The TCRdb record carries a much larger clone's protein, which differs from this DNA's translation at residue 16; a read error is the likely cause, and the protein listed here is the DNA translation. The chain carries TRDV3 and TRDJ1, with 11 bases matching TRDD3. No J gene is reported in TCRdb; it was inferred here by comparing the DNA with germline. The junction had 26 bases not matched to a gene; V was cut back by 1 base and J by 4 bases. The CDR3 has 21 amino acids. CDR1 is TVYSNPD, CDR2 GDNSRS, per germline (reference sequence). CDR3 DNA sequence: TGTGCCTTTATCCACCCTACGCACTGGGGGATAACGACGATTTACATCGATAAACTCATCTTT. It translates to CAFIHPTHWGITTIYIDKLIF. The whole variable domain, filled in from reference TRDV3 and TRDJ1, reads CDKVTQSSPDQTVASGSEVVLLCTYDTVYSNPDLFWYRIRPDYSFQFVFYGDNSRSEGADFTQGRFSVKHILTQKAFHLVISPVRTEDSATYYCAFIHPTHWGITTIYIDKLIFGKGTRVTVEP.

This clone was seen many times. The protein TCRdb gives is from a much larger clone and does not agree with this DNA's translation at residue 10, likely a read error; the protein shown here comes from the DNA. The rearrangement joins TRDV3 to TRDJ1; D is perhaps TRDD3 (6 bases). The J gene is not listed in TCRdb, so it was assigned here from a DNA match to germline. The CDR3 has 21 amino acids. CDR1 and CDR2 (germline): TVYSNPD, GDNSRS (reference sequence). Trimming removed 2 bases at V and 0 bases at J, with 34 bases between. The CDR3 bases are TGTGCCTTTTCCGTCCTCTTTTACTGGGAGATACGCGAGTCTTACACCGATAAACTCATCTTT. It codes for CAFSVLFYWEIRESYTDKLIF.

With the J gene uncalled, the V gene is TRDV2; the DNA was not compared with TRDD3, the D call given in the table. Germline V gene data show CDR1 as GEAIGNYY and CDR2 as EKD. This CDR3 is built from 18 residues. As DNA, the CDR3 is TGTGCCTGTGACCAACTGGGGGACACCTCCTGGGACCCCGACAGATGTTTTTTC. Translation: CACDQLGDTSWDPDRCFF.

This clone was detected only a few times. This DNA's translation and the protein TCRdb lists, from a much larger clone, do not match at residue 4, likely due to a read error; the protein shown is translated from the DNA. V and J are TRDV3 and TRDJ1; 12 nucleotides match TRDD3. The J gene, left out of TCRdb, was set here by checking the DNA against germline. Germline CDR1 and CDR2: TVYSNPD and GDNSRS (reference sequence). V was pared by 3 bases and J by 5 bases, with 25 bases of the junction left unmatched. The CDR3 loop spans 20 amino acids. The CDR3 DNA follows: TGTGCCTTGACAACAGGCCTTCCGCCGTACTGGGGGATACCGACAGATAAACTCATCTTT. As protein: CALTTGLPPYWGIPTDKLIF.

This clone appeared a few times. TCRdb lists the protein of a much larger clone for this DNA, which differs at residue 6, so this is likely a read error; the protein given here is translated from the DNA itself. The chain has TRDV1 and TRDJ1; the D is unclear. The J gene, left out of TCRdb, was set here by checking the DNA against germline. Germline V gives CDR1 TSWWSYY, CDR2 QGS. The CDR3 totals 12 residues. The germline V and J ends were trimmed by 1 base and 9 bases, with 9 bases remaining between them. CDR3 nucleotide sequence: TGTGCTCTTGGGGAACACCGAGGCGAACTCATCTTT. Translated, it gives CALGEHRGELIF.

This clone was detected a few times. The TCRdb protein comes from a much larger clone and disagrees with this DNA's translation at residue 12, likely due to a read error; the protein given here is derived from the DNA. The chain links TRDV2 to TRDJ1; the D is unclear. The J gene was not available in TCRdb and was assigned here by matching the DNA to germline segments. Germline CDR1 is GEAIGNYY and CDR2 is EKD. There are 16 residues in the CDR3. The CDR3 DNA reads as TGTGCCTGTGACACCTTGGTTGGCCCTCACACCAATAAACTCATCTTT. Its protein product is CACDTLVGPHTNKLIF.

As concerns this clone: It is likely a read error: a sequence one base away is far more abundant. The same CDR3 arises from other DNA sequences in this sample as well. The V call is TRDV1, the J call TRDJ1; tentative D call: TRDD3 (6 bases). TCRdb lists no J gene, so it was determined here by aligning the DNA to germline. CDR3 size: 14 residues. CDR1 is TSWWSYY and CDR2 is QGS in the germline V gene. The CDR3 loop reads CALGDCFPLYKLIF. CDR3 bases: TGTGCCCTTGGGGATTGTTTTCCCCTCTATAAACTCATCTTT.

This clone was counted ten times or more. This DNA's translation differs at residue 15 from TCRdb's protein, which comes from a much larger clone; a read error is likely, and the protein shown is translated from the DNA. The chain is built from TRDV1 and TRDJ1, with D uncertain. CDR3 length: 17 amino acids. Germline V gives CDR1 TSWWSYY, CDR2 QGS. In DNA form, the CDR3 reads TGTGCTCTTGGGGAAGGCTATCCAATGCTCTACACCGATAAACCCATCTTT. Protein: CALGEGYPMLYTDKPIF.

About this clone itself: Because the CDR3's place on the DNA is in doubt, the DNA is left out and the CDR3 is given as listed by TCRdb. V gene assignment gives TRDV2, but the J gene was left uncalled; the listed D gene, TRDD3, was not tested against the DNA. The germline CDR1 and CDR2 sequences are GEAIGNYY and EKD. Ends included, the CDR3 has 26 residues. The CDR3 protein is CACDQLGDTSWDPRQMFFGPGIKLFF.

This clone was seen many times. The amino acid sequence in TCRdb belongs to a much larger clone and departs from this DNA's translation at residue 3, likely a sequencing read error; the sequence shown is translated from the DNA. V usage is TRDV2 and J usage is TRDJ1, with TRDD2 matching 7 bases. Germline V gene data show CDR1 as GEAIGNYY and CDR2 as EKD. The CDR3 consists of 23 residues. The CDR3 sequence: CARDMVGFLPNLPAGAYTDKLIF. The CDR3, as DNA: TGTGCCCGTGACATGGTCGGATTCCTCCCAAACCTTCCTGCTGGAGCGTACACCGATAAACTCATCTTT.

To note about this clone: The likely explanation is a read error, given a far larger clone one base away. Distinct nucleotide sequences in the sample also encode this CDR3. This sequence joins TRDV1 and TRDJ2; TRDD2 aligns across 7 bases. Since TCRdb gives no J gene, matching the DNA to germline was used here to assign it. In germline, CDR1 is TSWWSYY, CDR2 QGS. After removal of 0 bases from V and 0 bases from J, the junction contained 16 bases not matched to a gene. The CDR3 has 21 residues. CDR3 nucleotides: TGTGCTCTTGGGGAACTTCAATTCCTACGATGGGGAGTCCCTTTGACAGCACAACTCTTCTTT. Translated: CALGELQFLRWGVPLTAQLFF.